This T cell receptor (beta chain) was captured by sequencing in a study of T cell responses to AZD1222 COVID-19 vaccine. TCRdb keeps only in-frame clones here, not all; method: immunoSEQ multiplex PCR. The sample yields approximately 100,000 clones, about 86% seen once. Germline loops: CDR1 MDHEN, CDR2 SYDVKM. V gave up 8 bases and J gave up 5 bases, with 12 bases separating them. The CDR3 has 12 residues. J is TRBJ1-2 and V is TRBV28; no clear D gene. The source is an adult in good health. This material consisted of peripheral blood, taken on day 0 of AZD1222 vaccination. The CDR3: CASVDGSYGYTF. The CDR3 DNA reads as TGTGCCAGCGTGGACGGGAGTTATGGCTACACCTTC.